The clone carrying this T cell receptor beta chain was recorded only once. Germline V gene lookup returns CDR1 GTSNPN and CDR2 SVGIG (reference sequence). The CDR3 has 16 residues. Trimming left V 3 bases short and J 4 bases short, with 21 bases between. The record originates from a study of blood T cell repertoires in COVID-19. Sequencing was performed with immunoSEQ multiplex PCR; in TCRdb, only in-frame clones are kept and a portion is missing. The table records roughly 110,000 clones, more than 75% of them present only once. This clonotype was sampled from a middle-aged man with acute or convalescent COVID-19. The gene calls are TRBV30 and TRBJ1-1, with D hard to call. Sequencing input: peripheral blood. The CDR3 protein is CAWSKREWRSFTEAFF. The CDR3 bases are TGTGCCTGGAGCAAAAGGGAGTGGCGGTCCTTCACTGAAGCTTTCTTT.